These T cell receptor beta chains were read from a single sample in a study of T cells after yellow fever vaccination. TCRdb independently ran MiXCR on the 5' RACE reads; one entry per CDR3 protein. This sample has 200,000 to 300,000 distinct CDR3 sequences, with over 10% found just once. The specimen was CD4+ T cells sorted from PBMCs, collected 45 days after the yellow fever booster vaccination. The receptors shown here come from a man younger than 40 who received the YFV17D yellow fever vaccine. The CDR3 runs from the conserved cysteine through the conserved F or W. A D gene is named only where the DNA matches it firmly. Clone sizes are given selectively: once, few, many, or a class where the clone is expanded.

TRBJ2-2 | NA | 15 | NA | TRBV24-1 | TGTGCCACCAGTGTCCGGGGGACGAACACCGGGGAGCTGTTTTTT | CATSVRGTNTGELFF
TRBJ2-7 | few | 13 | NA | TRBV10-2 | TGCGCCAGCAGGGGACGGGAATTCTACGAGCAGTACTTC | CASRGREFYEQYF
TRBJ2-5 | NA | 16 | NA | TRBV10-3 | TGTGCCATCAGTGAGTCGAGTGGGGATAGAAGGGAGACCCAGTACTTC | CAISESSGDRRETQYF
TRBJ2-2 | NA | 13 | NA | TRBV7-7 | TGTGCCAGCAGCTCCTCCGGGGCCGGGGAGCTGTTTTTT | CASSSSGAGELFF
TRBJ2-1 | few | 14 | TRBD2 | TRBV12-3/TRBV12-4 | TGTGCCAGCAGTTTAGCGGGAACTAGCGGGAGGGCCTCCTTC | CASSLAGTSGRASF
TRBJ2-7 | few | 13 | TRBD1 | TRBV11-2 | TGTGCCAGCAGCTTATGGGACAGAAACGAGCAGTACTTC | CASSLWDRNEQYF
TRBJ2-7 | many | 12 | NA | TRBV20-1 | TGCAGTGCTAGAGATCGGGTCTACGAGCAGTACTTC | CSARDRVYEQYF
TRBJ2-1 | NA | 13 | NA | TRBV7-9 | TGTGCCAGCAGCTTAGAGTCGGTGGGGGAGCAGTTCTTC | CASSLESVGEQFF
TRBJ2-2 | few | 15 | NA | TRBV7-2 | TGTGCCAGCAGCTTAGCGGGACGGGACACCGGGGAGCTGTTTTTT | CASSLAGRDTGELFF
TRBJ2-7 | NA | 18 | TRBD2 | TRBV7-4 | TGTGCCAGCAGCCCTGAGACTAGCGGGAGGCCGATAAGGTACGAGCAGTACTTC | CASSPETSGRPIRYEQYF
TRBJ2-2 | few | 14 | NA | TRBV4-2 | TGTGCCAGCAGCCAAGATTACACCACCGGGGAGCTGTTTTTT | CASSQDYTTGELFF
TRBJ2-1 | many | 13 | NA | TRBV20-1 | TGCAGTGCAAGTGGGGGAACCTACAATGAGCAGTTCTTC | CSASGGTYNEQFF
TRBJ2-5 | many | 14 | NA | TRBV20-1 | TGCAGTGCCCCCGGGCAGGGGCTCCAAGAGACCCAGTACTTC | CSAPGQGLQETQYF
TRBJ2-3 | NA | 11 | NA | TRBV29-1 | TGCAGCGTACAGGGAACAGATACGCAGTATTTT | CSVQGTDTQYF
TRBJ2-2 | few | 15 | TRBD1 | TRBV18 | TGTGCCAGCTCATCCCGGGACAGAAACACCGGGGAGCTGTTTTTT | CASSSRDRNTGELFF
TRBJ2-3 | NA | 14 | NA | TRBV7-8 | TGTGCCAGCAGCTACCGACCGATCACAGATACGCAGTATTTT | CASSYRPITDTQYF
TRBJ2-6 | few | 20 | NA | TRBV6-2/TRBV6-3 | TGTGCCAGCAGTTACTCTCTCGGGGGTCCCACCTTCTCTGGGGCCAACGTCCTGACTTTC | CASSYSLGGPTFSGANVLTF
TRBJ2-1 | NA | 15 | TRBD2 | TRBV6-1 | TGTGCCAGCCTAACGGAGTACCCACTAGCGGTAAAGCAGTTCTTC | CASLTEYPLAVKQFF
TRBJ2-2 | NA | 14 | NA | TRBV5-6 | TGTGCCAGCAACTTTGGGACTCGCGGCGGGGAGCTGTTTTTT | CASNFGTRGGELFF
TRBJ2-7 | NA | 14 | NA | TRBV5-5 | TGTGCCAGCAGCTTCTCCTCCGCCGACTACGAGCAGTACTTC | CASSFSSADYEQYF
TRBJ1-2 | few | 12 | TRBD1 | TRBV29-1 | TGCAGCGCCAACCAGGGGGCTGGTGGCTACACCTTC | CSANQGAGGYTF
TRBJ2-7 | NA | 14 | NA | TRBV7-2 | TGTGCCAGCAGCTTAGATTGGTCCCAAAGAGAGCAGTACTTC | CASSLDWSQREQYF
TRBJ1-1 | few | 12 | NA | TRBV12-3/TRBV12-4 | TGTGCCAGCAGTTTTGGCTACACTGAAGCTTTCTTT | CASSFGYTEAFF
TRBJ1-6 | few | 14 | NA | TRBV20-1 | TGCAGTGCTAGGGAGGCAGGCCATAATTCACCCCTCCACTTT | CSAREAGHNSPLHF